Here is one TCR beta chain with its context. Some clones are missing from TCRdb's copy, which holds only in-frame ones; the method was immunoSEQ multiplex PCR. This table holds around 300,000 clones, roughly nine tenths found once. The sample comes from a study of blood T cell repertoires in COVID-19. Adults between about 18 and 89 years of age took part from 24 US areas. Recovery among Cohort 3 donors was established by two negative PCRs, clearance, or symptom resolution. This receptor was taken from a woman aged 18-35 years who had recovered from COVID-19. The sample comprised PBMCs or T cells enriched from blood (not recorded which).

The CDR3 nucleotides read TGTGCCAGCAGCTCCGCTGGACAGGCAACTAATGAAAAACTGTTTTTT. Its protein is CASSSAGQATNEKLFF. The J gene is TRBJ1-4, the V gene TRBV7-9; 7 positions agree with TRBD1. Germline values: CDR1 SEHNR, CDR2 FQNEAQ (reference sequence). The J segment lost 0 bases and the V segment lost 4 bases, leaving 5 bases of the junction unmatched. CDR3 length: 16 amino acids.